This T cell receptor (beta chain) was documented in a study of cytomegalovirus exposure and HLA in healthy donors. Overall study: Earlier results showed approximately 110 million unique TCR beta sequences derived from approximately 170 million T cells. The Caucasian-associated ancestry cluster held under 90% of 350 to 450 genotyped donors. Whole-study findings and limits: Most sequenced TCRs were rare (though some public TCRs occurred in many donors).

60 Vbeta and 13 Jbeta primers were used in PCR. The table came from immunoSEQ multiplex PCR; TCRdb's copy has only in-frame clones and leaves some out. Among some 140,000 clones listed, roughly 80% were seen once. A remark on this clone: Its antigen is unidentified.

Specimen: PBMCs. The clonotype originates from a female donor in good health and CMV-seronegative.

DNA for the CDR3: TGTGCCAGCAGTAAGTCAGGGGTAATGGACGAGCAGTACTTC. The encoded protein is CASSKSGVMDEQYF. This chain connects TRBV6-6 to TRBJ2-7, with D perhaps TRBD1 (6 bases). CDR3 length: 14 residues. Germline CDR1 reads MNHNY; CDR2 reads SVGAGI (reference sequence). The ends were cut back, 5 bases at V and 5 bases at J, with 16 bases in the middle.